This TCR beta chain was retrieved from a study of cytotoxic CD8 clonotypes in ibrutinib-treated CLL. Overall study: Samples showed on average 255,043 productive templates and 94,082 productive rearrangements.

About this clone itself: Its antigen is currently unknown.

Study results and limitations: Clonotypes that were public were uncommon, and they contracted or stayed stable on treatment.

Looked up from germline, CDR1 is SGDLS and CDR2 is YYNGEE. The ends lost 3 bases at V and 3 bases at J; junction bases unmatched: 6. The CDR3 has 14 residues. Data came from immunoSEQ multiplex PCR; TCRdb stores just in-frame clones and leaves some out. The sample has hundreds of thousands of clones; 67% are singletons. The specimen was PBMCs, collected after 36 months of ibrutinib treatment. The TCR was taken from a human donor with chronic lymphocytic leukemia. V gene TRBV9 combines with J gene TRBJ2-7; 7 positions match TRBD1. CDR3 nucleotide sequence: TGTGCCAGCAGCGCATCGGACAGGATCTACGAGCAGTACTTC. Protein sequence: CASSASDRIYEQYF.